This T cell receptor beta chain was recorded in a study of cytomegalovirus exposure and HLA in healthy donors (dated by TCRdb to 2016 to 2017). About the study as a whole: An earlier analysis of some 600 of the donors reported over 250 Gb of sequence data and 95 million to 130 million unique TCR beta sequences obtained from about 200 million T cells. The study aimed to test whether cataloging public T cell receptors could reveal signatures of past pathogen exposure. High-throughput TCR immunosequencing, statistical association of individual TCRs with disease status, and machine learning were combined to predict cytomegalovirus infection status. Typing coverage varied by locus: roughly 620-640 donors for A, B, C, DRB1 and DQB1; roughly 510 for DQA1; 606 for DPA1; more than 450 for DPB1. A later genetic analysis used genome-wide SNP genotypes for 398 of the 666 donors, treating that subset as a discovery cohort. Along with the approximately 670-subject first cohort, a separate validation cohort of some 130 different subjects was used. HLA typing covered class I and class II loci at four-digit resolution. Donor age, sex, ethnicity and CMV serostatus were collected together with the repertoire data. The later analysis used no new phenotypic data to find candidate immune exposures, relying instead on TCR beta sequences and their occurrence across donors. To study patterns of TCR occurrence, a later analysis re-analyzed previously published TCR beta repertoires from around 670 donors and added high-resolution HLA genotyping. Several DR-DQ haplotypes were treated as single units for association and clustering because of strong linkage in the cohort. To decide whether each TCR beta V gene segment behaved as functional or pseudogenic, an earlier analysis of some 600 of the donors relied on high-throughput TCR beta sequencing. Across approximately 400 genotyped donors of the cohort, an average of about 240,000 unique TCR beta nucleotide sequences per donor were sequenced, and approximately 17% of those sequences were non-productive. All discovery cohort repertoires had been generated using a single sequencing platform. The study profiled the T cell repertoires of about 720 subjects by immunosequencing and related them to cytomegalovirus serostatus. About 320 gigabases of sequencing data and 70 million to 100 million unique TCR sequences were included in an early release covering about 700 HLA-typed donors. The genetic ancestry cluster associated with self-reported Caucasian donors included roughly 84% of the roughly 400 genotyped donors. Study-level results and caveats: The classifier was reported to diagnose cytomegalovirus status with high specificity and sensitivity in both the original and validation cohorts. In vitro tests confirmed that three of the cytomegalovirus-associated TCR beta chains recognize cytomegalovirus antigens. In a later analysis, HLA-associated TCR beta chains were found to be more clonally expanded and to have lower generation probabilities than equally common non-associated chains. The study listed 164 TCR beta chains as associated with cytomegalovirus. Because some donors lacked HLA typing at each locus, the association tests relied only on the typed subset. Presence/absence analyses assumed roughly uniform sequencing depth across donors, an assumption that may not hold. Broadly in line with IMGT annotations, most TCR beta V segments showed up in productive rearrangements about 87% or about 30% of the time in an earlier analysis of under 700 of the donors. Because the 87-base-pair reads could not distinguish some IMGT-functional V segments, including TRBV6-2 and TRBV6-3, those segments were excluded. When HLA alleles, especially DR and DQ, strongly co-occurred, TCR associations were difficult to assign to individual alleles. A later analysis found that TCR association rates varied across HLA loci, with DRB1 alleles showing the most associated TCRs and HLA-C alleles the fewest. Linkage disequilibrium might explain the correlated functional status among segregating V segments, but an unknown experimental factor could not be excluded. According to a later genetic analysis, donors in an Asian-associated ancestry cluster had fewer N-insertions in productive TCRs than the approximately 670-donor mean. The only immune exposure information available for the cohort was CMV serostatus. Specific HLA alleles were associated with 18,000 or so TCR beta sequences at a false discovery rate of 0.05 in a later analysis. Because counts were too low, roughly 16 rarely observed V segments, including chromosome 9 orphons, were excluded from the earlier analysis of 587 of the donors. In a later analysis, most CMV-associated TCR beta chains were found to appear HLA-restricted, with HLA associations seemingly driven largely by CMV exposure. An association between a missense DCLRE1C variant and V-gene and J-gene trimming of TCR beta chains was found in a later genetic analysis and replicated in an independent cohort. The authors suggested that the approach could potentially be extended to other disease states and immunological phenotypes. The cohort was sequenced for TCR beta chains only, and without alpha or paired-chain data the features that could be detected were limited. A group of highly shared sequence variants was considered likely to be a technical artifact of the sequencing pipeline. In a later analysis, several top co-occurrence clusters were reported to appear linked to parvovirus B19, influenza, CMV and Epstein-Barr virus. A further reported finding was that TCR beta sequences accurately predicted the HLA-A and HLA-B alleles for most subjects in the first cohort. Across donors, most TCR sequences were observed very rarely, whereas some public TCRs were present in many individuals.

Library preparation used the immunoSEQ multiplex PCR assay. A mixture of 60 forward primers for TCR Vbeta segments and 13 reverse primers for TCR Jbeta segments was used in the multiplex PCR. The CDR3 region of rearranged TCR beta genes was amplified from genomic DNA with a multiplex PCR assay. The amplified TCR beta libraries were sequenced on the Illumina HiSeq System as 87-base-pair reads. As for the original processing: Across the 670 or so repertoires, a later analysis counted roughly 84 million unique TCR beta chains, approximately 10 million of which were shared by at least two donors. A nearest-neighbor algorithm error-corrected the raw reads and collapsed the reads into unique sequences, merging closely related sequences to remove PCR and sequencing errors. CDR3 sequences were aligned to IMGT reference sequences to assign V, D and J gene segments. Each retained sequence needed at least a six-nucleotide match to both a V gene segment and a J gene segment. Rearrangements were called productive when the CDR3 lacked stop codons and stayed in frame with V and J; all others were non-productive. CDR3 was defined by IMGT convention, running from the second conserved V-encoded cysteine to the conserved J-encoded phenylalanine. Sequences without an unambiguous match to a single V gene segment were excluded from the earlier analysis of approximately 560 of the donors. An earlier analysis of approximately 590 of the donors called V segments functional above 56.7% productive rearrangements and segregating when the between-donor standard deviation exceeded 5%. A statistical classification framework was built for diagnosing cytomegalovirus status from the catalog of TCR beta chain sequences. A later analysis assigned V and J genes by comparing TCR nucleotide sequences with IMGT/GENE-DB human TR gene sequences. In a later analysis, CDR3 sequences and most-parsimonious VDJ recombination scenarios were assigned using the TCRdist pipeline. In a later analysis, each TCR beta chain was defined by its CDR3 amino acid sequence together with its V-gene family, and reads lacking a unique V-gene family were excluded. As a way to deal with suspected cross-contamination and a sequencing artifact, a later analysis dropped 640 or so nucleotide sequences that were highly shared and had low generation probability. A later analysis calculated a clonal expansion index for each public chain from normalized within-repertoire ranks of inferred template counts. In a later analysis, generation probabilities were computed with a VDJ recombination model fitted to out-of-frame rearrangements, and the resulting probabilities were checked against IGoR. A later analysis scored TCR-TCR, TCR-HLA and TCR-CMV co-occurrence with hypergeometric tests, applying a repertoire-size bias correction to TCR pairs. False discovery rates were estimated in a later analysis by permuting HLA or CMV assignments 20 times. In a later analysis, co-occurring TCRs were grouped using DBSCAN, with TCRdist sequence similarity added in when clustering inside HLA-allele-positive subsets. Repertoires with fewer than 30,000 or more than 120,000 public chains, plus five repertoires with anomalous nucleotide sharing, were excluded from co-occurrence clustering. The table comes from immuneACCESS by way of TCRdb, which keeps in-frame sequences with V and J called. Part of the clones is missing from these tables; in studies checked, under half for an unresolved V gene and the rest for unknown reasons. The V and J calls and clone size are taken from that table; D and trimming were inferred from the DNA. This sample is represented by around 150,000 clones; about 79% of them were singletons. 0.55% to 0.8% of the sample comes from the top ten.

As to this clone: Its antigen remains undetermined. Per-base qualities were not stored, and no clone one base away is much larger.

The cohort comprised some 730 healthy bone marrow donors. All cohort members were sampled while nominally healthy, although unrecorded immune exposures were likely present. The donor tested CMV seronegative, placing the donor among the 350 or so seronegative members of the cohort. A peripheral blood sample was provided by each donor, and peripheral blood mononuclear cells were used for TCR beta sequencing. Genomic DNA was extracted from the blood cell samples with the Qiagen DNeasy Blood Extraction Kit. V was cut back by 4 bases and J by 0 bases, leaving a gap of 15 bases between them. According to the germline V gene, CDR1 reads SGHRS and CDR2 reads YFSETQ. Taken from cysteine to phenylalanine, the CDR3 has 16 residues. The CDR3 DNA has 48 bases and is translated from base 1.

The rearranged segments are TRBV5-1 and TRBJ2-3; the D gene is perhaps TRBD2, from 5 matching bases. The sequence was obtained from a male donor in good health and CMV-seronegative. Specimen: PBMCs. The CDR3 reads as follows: CASSDGRGSSTDTQYF. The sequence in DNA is TGCGCCAGCAGCGACGGACGAGGGTCCAGCACAGATACGCAGTATTTT.